This entry describes one T cell receptor beta chain. What it recognizes is unknown. iaTreg cells were HLA-DR+ Treg cells. Donors were 11 juvenile idiopathic arthritis patients with active disease. This specimen comes from a study of synovial regulatory T cells in juvenile arthritis. Study-wide results and limits: Synovial Teff and blood CPL repertoires partially overlapped with iaTreg TCR repertoires, which were largely patient-private. iaTreg cells shared more CDR3 sequences with synovial Tregs than other blood Tregs did. Compared with other blood Treg cells, inflammation-associated Treg cells had reduced TCR diversity.

Assay: immunoSEQ multiplex PCR; the TCRdb copy retains only in-frame clones and omits some. Its clone listing holds 9,500 to 10,000 clones. CDR1 and CDR2 from the germline V gene are SGHVS and FNYEAQ. The CDR3 has 14 amino acids. No DNA sequence was recorded. This receptor was identified in a donor aged 2 to 35 with juvenile idiopathic arthritis. The sample comprised Treg cells from blood. As for subset: HLA-DR+ inflammation-associated blood Treg cells. This sequence joins TRBV7-6 and TRBJ2-7. CDR3 in amino acids: CASSLSGIPYEQYF.